The clone carrying this TCR beta chain occurred many times. Germline CDR1 is LGHNA and CDR2 is YSLEER. The CDR3 is 14 amino acids. V was pared by 1 base and J by 4 bases, with 9 bases between. This specimen belongs to a study of molecular identifiers for immune sequencing clone quantification. Across the whole study: In replicates, the authors split RNA from about 20,000 or 100,000 naive CD8 cells five ways and sequenced four.

Methods described previously were used for bulk TCR libraries, and listed TCR primers were applied. TCRdb reanalysed the PCR reads using MiXCR and keeps one entry per CDR3 protein. The sample has about 640,000 distinct CDR3 sequences; 20% are singletons. The source of this sequence is a human donor in good health. Some libraries in this study had Jurkat cell RNA spiked in. Material for sequencing was naive CD8+ T cells from blood, with Jurkat cell RNA spiked in. Described subset: FACS-sorted CD8+CD4-CCR7+CD45RA+ naive T cells. The chain recombines TRBV4-3 with TRBJ2-3; possible D gene TRBD1, 5 bases. The CDR3 region has the DNA TGCGCCAGCAGCCAAGGTTCAGGGTCAGATACGCAGTATTTT. It codes for CASSQGSGSDTQYF.